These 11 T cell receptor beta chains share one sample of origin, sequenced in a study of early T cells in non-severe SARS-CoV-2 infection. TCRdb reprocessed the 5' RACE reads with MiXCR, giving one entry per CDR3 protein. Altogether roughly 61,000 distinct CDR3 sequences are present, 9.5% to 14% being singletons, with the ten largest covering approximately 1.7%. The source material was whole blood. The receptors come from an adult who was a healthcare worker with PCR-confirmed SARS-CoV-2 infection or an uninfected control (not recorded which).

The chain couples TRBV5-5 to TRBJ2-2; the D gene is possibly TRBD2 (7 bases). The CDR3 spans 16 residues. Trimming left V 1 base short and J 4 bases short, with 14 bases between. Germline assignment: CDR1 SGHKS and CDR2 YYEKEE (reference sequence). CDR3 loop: CASSLRGGQTTGELFF. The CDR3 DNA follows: TGTGCCAGCAGCTTGCGCGGGGGCCAGACCACCGGGGAGCTGTTTTTT.

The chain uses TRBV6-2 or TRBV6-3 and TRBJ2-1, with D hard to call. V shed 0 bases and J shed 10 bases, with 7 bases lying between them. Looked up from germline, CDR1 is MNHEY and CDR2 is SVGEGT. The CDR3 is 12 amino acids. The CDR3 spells CASSYSNYEQFF. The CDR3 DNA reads TGTGCCAGCAGTTACTCGAATTACGAGCAGTTCTTC.

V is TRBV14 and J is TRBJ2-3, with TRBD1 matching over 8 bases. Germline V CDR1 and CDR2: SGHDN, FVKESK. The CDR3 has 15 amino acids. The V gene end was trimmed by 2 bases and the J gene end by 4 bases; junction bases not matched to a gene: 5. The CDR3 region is CASSQRTGMADTQYF. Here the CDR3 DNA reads TGTGCCAGCAGCCAAAGGACAGGGATGGCAGATACGCAGTATTTT. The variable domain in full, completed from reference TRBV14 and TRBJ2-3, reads EAGVTQFPSHSVIEKGQTVTLRCDPISGHDNLYWYRRVMGKEIKFLLHFVKESKQDESGMPNNRFLAERTGGTYSTLKVQPAELEDSGVYFCASSQRTGMADTQYFGPGTRLTVL.

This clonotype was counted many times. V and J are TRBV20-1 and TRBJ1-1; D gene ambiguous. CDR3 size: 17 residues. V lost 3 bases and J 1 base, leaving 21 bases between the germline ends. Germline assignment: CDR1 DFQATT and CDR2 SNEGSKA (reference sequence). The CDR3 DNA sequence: TGCAGTGCTAGCGGCGGGCTCCCTTCAGGTGGGAACACTGAAGCTTTCTTT. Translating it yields CSASGGLPSGGNTEAFF.

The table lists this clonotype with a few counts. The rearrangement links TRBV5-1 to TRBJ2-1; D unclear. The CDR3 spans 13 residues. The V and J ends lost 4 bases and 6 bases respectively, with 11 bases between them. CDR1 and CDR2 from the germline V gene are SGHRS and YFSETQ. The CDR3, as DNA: TGCGCCAGCAGCCCAATTCCCCTCAATGAGCAGTTCTTC. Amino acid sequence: CASSPIPLNEQFF. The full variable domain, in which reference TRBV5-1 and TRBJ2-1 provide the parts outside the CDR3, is KAGVTQTPRYLIKTRGQQVTLSCSPISGHRSVSWYQQTPGQGLQFLFEYFSETQRNKGNFPGRFSGRQFSNSRSEMNVSTLELGDSALYLCASSPIPLNEQFFGPGTRLTVL.

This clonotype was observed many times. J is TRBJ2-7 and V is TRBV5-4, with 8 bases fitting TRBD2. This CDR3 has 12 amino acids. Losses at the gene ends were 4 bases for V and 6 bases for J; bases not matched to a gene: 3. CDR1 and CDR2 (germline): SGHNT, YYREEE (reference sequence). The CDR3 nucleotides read TGTGCCAGCAGCCCCGGACTAGCCGAGCAGTACTTC. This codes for CASSPGLAEQYF.

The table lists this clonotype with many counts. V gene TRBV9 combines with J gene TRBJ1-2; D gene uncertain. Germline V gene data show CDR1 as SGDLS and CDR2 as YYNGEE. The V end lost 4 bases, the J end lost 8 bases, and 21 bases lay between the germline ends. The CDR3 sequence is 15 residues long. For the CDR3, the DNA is TGTGCCAGCAGCCCAGACCCGGGCCCCTTGGGCGGCTACACCTTC. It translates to CASSPDPGPLGGYTF.

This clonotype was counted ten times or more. The CDR3: CASRQYSYEQYF. The DNA for the CDR3 is TGTGCCAGCAGACAGTACTCCTACGAGCAGTACTTC. J is TRBJ2-7 and V is TRBV6-2 or TRBV6-3; D gene unclear. CDR3 length: 12 amino acids. V was trimmed by 6 bases and J by 0 bases, leaving 6 bases between them. Germline-derived CDR1 and CDR2 are MNHEY and SVGEGT.

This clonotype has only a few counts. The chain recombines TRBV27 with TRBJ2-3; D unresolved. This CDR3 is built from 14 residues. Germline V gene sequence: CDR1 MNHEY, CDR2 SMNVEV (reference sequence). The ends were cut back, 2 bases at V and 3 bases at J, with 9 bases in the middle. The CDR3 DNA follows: TGTGCCAGCAGTTTACGACCATGGACAGATACGCAGTATTTT. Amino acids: CASSLRPWTDTQYF.

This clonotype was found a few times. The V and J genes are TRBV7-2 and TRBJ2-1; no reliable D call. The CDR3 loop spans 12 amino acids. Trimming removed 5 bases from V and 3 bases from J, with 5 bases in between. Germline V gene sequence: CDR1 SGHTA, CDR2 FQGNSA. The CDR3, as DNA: TGTGCCAGCAGCGCACTCTACAATGAGCAGTTCTTC. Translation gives CASSALYNEQFF.

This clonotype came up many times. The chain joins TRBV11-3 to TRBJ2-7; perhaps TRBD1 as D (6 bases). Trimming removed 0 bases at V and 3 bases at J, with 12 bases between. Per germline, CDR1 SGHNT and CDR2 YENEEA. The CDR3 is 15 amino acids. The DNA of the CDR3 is TGTGCCAGCAGCTTAGAATCAGGGGACATCTACGAGCAGTACTTC. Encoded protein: CASSLESGDIYEQYF.